This T cell receptor beta chain was documented in a study of T-cell memory formation after mild COVID-19. Turning to the study itself: The TCR clusters were mostly specific to one donor.

TCRdb passed the 5' RACE reads through MiXCR, listing each CDR3 protein once. The sample holds approximately 210,000 distinct CDR3 sequences; roughly 30% are singletons and the top ten take about an eighth. After removal of 0 bases from V and 4 bases from J, the junction contained 4 bases not matched to a gene. This CDR3 is built from 15 residues. The germline gives CDR1 SGHKS, CDR2 YYEKEE (reference sequence). The sequence was obtained from an adult woman who had mild COVID-19 (a few samples of this study predate the infection). Cell type and time point are not known. The sequenced sample was PBMCs or a T cell subset sorted from them (not recorded which). The V call is TRBV5-5, the J call TRBJ1-1, with 9 bases aligning to TRBD1. This CDR3 reads CASSLGDRGGTEAFF. DNA of the CDR3: TGTGCCAGCAGCTTGGGCGACAGGGGGGGCACTGAAGCTTTCTTT.